This T cell receptor beta chain was observed in a study of low-dose radiotherapy and immunotherapy resistance in tumors. Indicated time point: after trial treatment. As for treatment: LDRT plus nivolumab, ipilimumab, low-dose cyclophosphamide and aspirin (RACIN trial). The therapy administered to donors comprised nivolumab, ipilimumab, aspirin, low-dose cyclophosphamide and low-dose radiotherapy. Alpha and beta chains were covered, as first-strand cDNA relied on TRAV- and TRBV-specific primers. The PCR that amplified TCRs ran for around 20 cycles, relying on a constant-region primer and a V-primer adapter. MiXCR was run by TCRdb on the reads, yielding one entry per CDR3 protein. The sample contains tens of thousands of distinct CDR3 sequences, roughly 19% of which appear only once. This clonotype has ten or more counts. Germline V CDR1 and CDR2: LNHDA, SQIVND (reference sequence). The CDR3 consists of 13 residues. Trimming removed 3 bases at V and 6 bases at J, with 8 bases between.

V gene TRBV19 combines with J gene TRBJ2-2, with D possibly TRBD1 on 6 matching bases. Material: PBMCs, obtained after low-dose radiotherapy plus immunotherapy. The clonotype comes from a female donor with ovarian cancer. The DNA of the CDR3 is TGTGCCAGTAGTATCAGGGGCCCCGGGGAGCTGTTTTTT. It translates to CASSIRGPGELFF.